This T cell receptor (beta chain) was sequenced in a study of blood T cell repertoires in COVID-19. Study background: COVID-19 samples collected from the United States, Italy and Spain covered acute and convalescent phases.

This CDR3 contains 13 residues. Germline V gene lookup returns CDR1 SGHTA and CDR2 FQGTGA. The J segment lost 8 bases and the V segment lost 1 base, leaving 0 bases of the junction unmatched. Clones were read by immunoSEQ multiplex PCR, and TCRdb kept only the in-frame ones, dropping some. The data show 190,000 or so clones, with around 87% seen just once and 0.88% held by the top ten. J is TRBJ2-1 and V is TRBV7-3, with TRBD2 matching 9 bases. This receptor was obtained from a woman aged 18-29 years who had recovered from COVID-19. Sequenced sample: peripheral blood. The CDR3: CASSLIAGDEQFF. The CDR3 bases are TGTGCCAGCAGCTTAATAGCGGGAGATGAGCAGTTCTTC.